A selection of T cell receptor beta chains follows, all from one sample in a study of CD8 T cells in Susac syndrome. TCRdb used MiXCR to reprocess the immunoSEQ multiplex PCR reads, holding one entry per CDR3 protein. This table has about 170,000 distinct CDR3 sequences, 85% to 95% appearing once. Source material: CD4+ T cells from PBMCs. The receptors here all came from a human donor with multiple sclerosis. The conserved cysteine and the conserved F or W are not part of the CDR3 here. A D gene is named only where the DNA matches it firmly.

ASSLRERYEQY	TRBV5-1	TRBJ2-7	NA
ASTDDGYGYT	TRBV2	TRBJ1-2	NA
ASSSWTSGVFTDEQF	TRBV7-9	TRBJ2-1	TRBD2
ASSQRQGKGYT	TRBV23-1	TRBJ1-2	TRBD1
ASSQMGSQF	TRBV23-1	TRBJ2-1	NA
AGSPGTPGNTIY	TRBV28	TRBJ1-3	NA
ASRAAENTGELF	TRBV2	TRBJ2-2	NA
ASIHGGTKYEQY	TRBV28	TRBJ2-7	TRBD2
ASSRRALAGGQVEQF	TRBV3-1	TRBJ2-1	TRBD2
ASSLKKTGYT	TRBV28	TRBJ1-2	NA
ASSQEYYGTDTQY	TRBV4-2	TRBJ2-3	NA
ASSVEGVSATNEKLF	TRBV9	TRBJ1-4	NA
SAGGRTNEKLF	TRBV20-1	TRBJ1-4	NA
ASSQSAVRRMDTEAF	TRBV4-1	TRBJ1-1	NA
ASSPSGDGELF	TRBV11-2	TRBJ2-2	NA
ASSRLLGGQGGELF	TRBV9	TRBJ2-2	TRBD1
ASSLTGIGSEEKLF	TRBV5-4	TRBJ1-4	NA
ASSYLPATATNEKLF	TRBV6-5	TRBJ1-4	NA
ASSYGLAGKETQY	TRBV6-2/TRBV6-3	TRBJ2-5	TRBD2
ASSQPPRDEQF	TRBV3-1	TRBJ2-1	NA
ASITGTTRLETQY	TRBV6-2/TRBV6-3	TRBJ2-5	NA
AISGQGNEKLF	TRBV10-3	TRBJ1-4	NA
AISTPTSGILDEQF	TRBV10-3	TRBJ2-1	TRBD2
ASSLVTGSWETQY	TRBV5-1	TRBJ2-5	NA
ASRLGLTGGTEAF	TRBV28	TRBJ1-1	TRBD1
ASSEVVGRHTEAF	TRBV6-1	TRBJ1-1	NA
ASSEGTGGSYGYT	TRBV6-5	TRBJ1-2	TRBD1
AWEGGGRETQY	TRBV30	TRBJ2-5	TRBD2
ASSILQRGYT	TRBV5-6	TRBJ1-2	NA
ASAGTPNPQETQY	TRBV2	TRBJ2-5	NA
ASSLFPGYAEAF	TRBV7-9	TRBJ1-1	NA
ASSDHGWGYGTGELF	TRBV6-1	TRBJ2-2	NA
ASVDRGNQPQH	TRBV12-3/TRBV12-4	TRBJ1-5	NA
ASSLDLRGETQY	TRBV5-1	TRBJ2-5	NA
ASSQSRWGMGYT	TRBV7-2	TRBJ1-2	NA
ALDRGNGYT	TRBV30	TRBJ1-2	TRBD1
ASSFGGARSYNEQF	TRBV7-9	TRBJ2-1	NA
AWSVWGGVEKLF	TRBV30	TRBJ1-4	NA
ASSSVGSYNEQF	TRBV5-4	TRBJ2-1	NA
ASSQGLAGGSPQV	TRBV3-1	TRBJ2-1	TRBD2
AIRPTGNTGELF	TRBV10-3	TRBJ2-2	NA
SARGMTGRTEAF	TRBV20-1	TRBJ1-1	TRBD1
ASSQGRAGGANTIY	TRBV3-1	TRBJ1-3	TRBD1